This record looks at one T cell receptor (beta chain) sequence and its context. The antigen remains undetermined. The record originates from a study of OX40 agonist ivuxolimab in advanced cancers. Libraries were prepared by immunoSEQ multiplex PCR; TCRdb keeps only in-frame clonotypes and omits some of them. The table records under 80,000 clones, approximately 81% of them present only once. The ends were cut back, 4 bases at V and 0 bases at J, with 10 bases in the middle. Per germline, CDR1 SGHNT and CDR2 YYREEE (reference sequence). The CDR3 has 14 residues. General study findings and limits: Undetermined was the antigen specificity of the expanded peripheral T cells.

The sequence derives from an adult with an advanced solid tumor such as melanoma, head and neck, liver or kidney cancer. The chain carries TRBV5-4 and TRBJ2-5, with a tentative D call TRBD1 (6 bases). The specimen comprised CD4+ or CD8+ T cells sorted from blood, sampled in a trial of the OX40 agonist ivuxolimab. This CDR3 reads CASSLRTDQETQYF. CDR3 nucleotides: TGTGCCAGCAGCCTTAGGACAGACCAAGAGACCCAGTACTTC.